The 25 T cell receptor beta chains below come from one sample, sequenced in a study of neoadjuvant anti-PD-1 for oral cavity cancer (dated by TCRdb to 2020 to 2022). Interpreted using the paper, the time point label stands for: after neoadjuvant nivolumab, at surgical resection. Library construction relied on the immunoSEQ multiplex PCR assay. Entries here come from immuneACCESS through TCRdb and include only in-frame sequences with V and J called. Some clones fail to appear in such tables; in the studies checked, an unresolved V gene covers under half of the shortfall, and the cause of the remainder is unknown. Within this sample are over 13,000 clones, with approximately 70% of them counted one time only. Roughly 2.8% of the sample is held by the ten biggest clonotypes. The sample in question was PBMCs, obtained after nivolumab (anti-PD-1) treatment. These receptors all stem from a person aged 35-80 years with oral cavity squamous cell carcinoma.

V is TRBV7-9 and J is TRBJ1-2; TRBD1 aligns across 7 bases. The CDR3 runs to 14 residues. CDR1 SEHNR and CDR2 FQNEAQ come from the germline V gene (reference sequence). Trimming cost V 1 base and J 4 bases; bases outside gene matches: 3. CDR3 residues: CASSLEAGGYGYTF. DNA for the CDR3: TGTGCCAGCAGCTTAGAGGCAGGGGGCTATGGCTACACCTTC. The full variable domain, completed using reference TRBV7-9 and TRBJ1-2, is DTGVSQNPRHKITKRGQNVTFRCDPISEHNRLYWYRQTLGQGPEFLTYFQNEAQLEKSRLLSDRFSAERPKGSFSTLEIQRTEQGDSAMYLCASSLEAGGYGYTFGSGTRLTVV.

The chain uses TRBV29-1 and TRBJ1-1, with unresolved D. The germline CDR1 and CDR2 sequences are SQVTM and ANQGSEA. The germline V and J ends were trimmed by 6 bases and 1 base, with 12 bases remaining between them. CDR3 size: 13 residues. CDR3 residues: CSVLRTENTEAFF. CDR3 nucleotides: TGCAGCGTGTTACGGACGGAGAACACTGAAGCTTTCTTT. The full variable domain, completed using reference TRBV29-1 and TRBJ1-1, is SAVISQKPSRDICQRGTSLTIQCQVDSQVTMMFWYRQQPGQSLTLIATANQGSEATYESGFVIDKFPISRPNLTFSTLTVSNMSPEDSSIYLCSVLRTENTEAFFGQGTRLTVV.

The CDR3 loop is CASIGGDRRQTGYTF. Written as DNA, the CDR3 is TGTGCCAGCATTGGGGGGGACAGGCGGCAAACTGGCTACACCTTC. The genes are TRBV28 and TRBJ1-2, with 8 nucleotides matching TRBD1. The length of the CDR3 is 15 residues. Trimming at V came to 7 bases and at J to 7 bases, leaving 14 bases not matched to a gene. Germline CDR1 reads MDHEN; CDR2 reads SYDVKM.

The CDR3 protein is CASSPGNTDTQYF. The CDR3 bases are TGTGCCAGCAGCCCAGGGAACACAGATACGCAGTATTTT. The chain carries TRBV6-4 and TRBJ2-3, with D perhaps TRBD1 (5 bases). Germline-derived CDR1 and CDR2 are MRHNA and SNTAGT. The CDR3 has 13 amino acids. V was cut by 6 bases and J by 2 bases, with 9 bases left in between.

CDR3 protein: CASSRQGAYEQYF. In nucleotides, the CDR3 is TGTGCCAGCAGTCGCCAGGGGGCCTACGAGCAGTACTTC. The chain recombines TRBV28 with TRBJ2-7; 7 bases match TRBD1. Germline V gene sequence: CDR1 MDHEN, CDR2 SYDVKM. The CDR3 loop spans 13 amino acids. V was clipped by 5 bases and J by 2 bases; unmatched bases: 3.

The genes are TRBV25-1 and TRBJ2-5, with D possibly TRBD2 on 5 matching bases. With 3 bases removed from V and 4 bases from J, the gap between germline ends came to 21 bases. Germline V CDR1 and CDR2: MGHDK, SYGVNS. CDR3 length: 17 amino acids. The CDR3 DNA reads as TGTGCCAGCAGTGATGCGGGTGGGAAGACACCTCTAGAGACCCAGTACTTC. Translation gives CASSDAGGKTPLETQYF. Looking up the rest from reference TRBV25-1 and TRBJ2-5 gives the full variable domain: EADIYQTPRYLVIGTGKKITLECSQTMGHDKMYWYQQDPGMELHLIHYSYGVNSTEKGDLSSESTVSRIRTEHFPLTLESARPSHTSQYLCASSDAGGKTPLETQYFGPGTRLLVL.

The CDR3 coding sequence is TGCGCCAGCAGCTTGGCCCAGCGGGAGACGACCGGGGAGCTGTTTTTT. Translated, it gives CASSLAQRETTGELFF. This chain joins TRBV5-1 and TRBJ2-2, with 8 bases lining up with TRBD2. V was pared by 0 bases and J by 5 bases, with 6 bases of the junction left unmatched. The CDR3 has 16 residues. The germline CDR1 and CDR2 sequences are SGHRS and YFSETQ.

The chain recombines TRBV2 with TRBJ2-2; D is undetermined. Germline loops: CDR1 SNHLY, CDR2 FYNNEI. There are 15 residues in the CDR3. Trimming took off 2 bases at V and 4 bases at J, with 11 bases between the two ends. CDR3 coding DNA: TGTGCCAGCAGTGAAAACCGTCCGCCCACCGGGGAGCTGTTTTTT. Its translation is CASSENRPPTGELFF.

The J gene is TRBJ1-3, the V gene TRBV28, with no clear D. Germline assignment: CDR1 MDHEN and CDR2 SYDVKM. V was clipped by 11 bases and J by 0 bases, with 11 bases between them. The CDR3 is made up of 13 amino acids. The CDR3 protein is CAGSSHSGNTIYF. CDR3 nucleotide sequence: TGTGCCGGCTCCTCCCACTCTGGAAACACCATATATTTT.

V and J are TRBV27 and TRBJ2-2; 7 positions match TRBD1. Germline V gene data show CDR1 as MNHEY and CDR2 as SMNVEV (reference sequence). The J segment lost 4 bases and the V segment lost 6 bases, leaving 2 bases of the junction unmatched. The CDR3 has 13 residues. As DNA, the CDR3 is TGTGCCAGCAGCACAGGGGTCACCGGGGAGCTGTTTTTT. Its protein product is CASSTGVTGELFF.

This clone appeared a few times. This chain connects TRBV6-1 to TRBJ1-5; D is unclear. Trimming took off 3 bases at V and 5 bases at J, with 11 bases between the two ends. Germline-derived CDR1 and CDR2 are MNHNS and SASEGT. This CDR3 spans 14 amino acids. The CDR3 sequence: CASSENSPHQPQHF. The CDR3 nucleotides are TGTGCCAGCAGTGAGAACAGCCCTCATCAGCCCCAGCATTTT.

The V and J genes are TRBV27 and TRBJ2-7, with TRBD1 matching over 7 bases. V was pared by 5 bases and J by 3 bases, with 13 bases of the junction left unmatched. CDR3 size: 16 residues. Germline V lookup: CDR1 MNHEY, CDR2 SMNVEV (reference sequence). The CDR3 region has the DNA TGTGCCAGCAGTGTTCGAAGACAGGGCGAATACTACGAGCAGTACTTC. Protein sequence: CASSVRRQGEYYEQYF.

V is TRBV7-3 and J is TRBJ2-5; TRBD2 might be the D (5 bases). Germline lookup yields CDR1 SGHTA and CDR2 FQGTGA. The CDR3 sequence is 15 residues long. The V and J ends lost 3 bases and 5 bases respectively, with 16 bases between them. The CDR3 bases are TGTGCCAGCAGCTTGTCCCCATCCGGGGTGGAGACCCAGTACTTC. As protein: CASSLSPSGVETQYF.

The rearrangement uses TRBV28 and TRBJ1-2, with 7 bases identical to TRBD1. CDR1 MDHEN and CDR2 SYDVKM come from the germline V gene. Trimming at V came to 7 bases and at J to 4 bases, leaving 12 bases not matched to a gene. The CDR3 extends over 15 amino acids. CDR3 sequence: CASTLGGRSLYGYTF. The CDR3, as DNA: TGTGCCAGCACCCTAGGGGGCAGGTCGCTCTATGGCTACACCTTC.

The genes are TRBV29-1 and TRBJ2-3; 9 nucleotides line up with TRBD2. Germline V gives CDR1 SQVTM, CDR2 ANQGSEA. The trim removed 0 bases at V and 5 bases at J, leaving 12 bases unmatched. This CDR3 has 17 amino acids. The CDR3 loop is CSVEDRGVAGALDTQYF. CDR3 DNA: TGCAGCGTTGAAGATAGGGGGGTAGCGGGAGCTCTAGATACGCAGTATTTT.

J is TRBJ2-5 and V is TRBV7-9; D is perhaps TRBD2 (6 bases). Germline lookup yields CDR1 SEHNR and CDR2 FQNEAQ (reference sequence). This CDR3 is built from 14 residues. V lost 0 bases and J lost 5, with 10 bases in between. The CDR3 DNA follows: TGTGCCAGCAGCTTAGCCGGGAGTGGGGAGACCCAGTACTTC. Amino acid sequence: CASSLAGSGETQYF.

The chain recombines TRBV5-8 with TRBJ1-4, with D perhaps TRBD1 (5 bases). CDR3 length: 16 residues. Germline lookup yields CDR1 SGHTS and CDR2 YDEGEE. The germline V and J ends were trimmed by 0 bases and 8 bases, with 17 bases remaining between them. CDR3 sequence reads: CASSLVQGGGSEKLFF. Here the CDR3 DNA reads TGTGCCAGCAGCTTGGTCCAGGGAGGTGGATCGGAAAAACTGTTTTTT.

This chain joins TRBV6-6 and TRBJ1-1, with D unclear. This CDR3 has 13 amino acids. Germline CDR1 reads MNHNY; CDR2 reads SVGAGI (reference sequence). Trimming pared 7 bases from V and 0 bases from J, leaving 9 bases between. CDR3 region: CASNQLMNTEAFF. CDR3 DNA: TGTGCCAGCAATCAGCTAATGAACACTGAAGCTTTCTTT.

The V and J genes are TRBV25-1 and TRBJ2-7, with TRBD2 identical over 9 bases. CDR3 size: 15 residues. The trim removed 1 base at V and 4 bases at J, leaving 5 bases unmatched. Per germline, CDR1 MGHDK and CDR2 SYGVNS. The DNA of the CDR3 is TGTGCCAGCAGTGAATCCGAGCGGGAGGATTACGAGCAGTACTTC. Translated, it gives CASSESEREDYEQYF.

In its sample, this clone was seen a few times. The chain couples TRBV28 to TRBJ1-5; no definite D call. V shed 5 bases and J shed 6 bases, with 14 bases lying between them. The germline V gene encodes CDR1 MDHEN and CDR2 SYDVKM. There are 14 residues in the CDR3. CDR3 coding DNA: TGTGCCAGCAGTCCCTCTTTGGTATCTCAGCCCCAGCATTTT. Protein sequence: CASSPSLVSQPQHF.

The V and J genes are TRBV28 and TRBJ2-7, with 7 bases matching TRBD1. Germline V gives CDR1 MDHEN, CDR2 SYDVKM. With V trimmed by 6 bases and J by 4 bases, 6 bases remained unmatched. The CDR3 loop spans 13 amino acids. The CDR3 coding sequence is TGTGCCAGCAGGACCGGGACAGCGTACGAGCAGTACTTC. As protein: CASRTGTAYEQYF.

The CDR3 coding sequence is TGTGCCAGCAGCTTCTACCAAGGACTAGCGGGAGTGGAGCAGTTCTTC. This codes for CASSFYQGLAGVEQFF. This chain joins TRBV7-2 and TRBJ2-1; 13 nucleotides agree with TRBD2. Germline V lookup: CDR1 SGHTA, CDR2 FQGNSA. This CDR3 has 16 amino acids. V dropped 3 bases and J dropped 10; count of bases not matched to a gene: 9.

CDR3 in DNA: TGTGCCTGGAGGAAGGGAGGGGTGGAGACCCAGTACTTC. Translated: CAWRKGGVETQYF. This chain links TRBV30 with TRBJ2-5, with 7 nucleotides matching TRBD2. Germline-derived CDR1 and CDR2 are GTSNPN and SVGIG (reference sequence). After removal of 3 bases from V and 5 bases from J, the junction contained 6 bases not matched to a gene. CDR3 length: 13 amino acids.

This clone was seen only a few times. The chain recombines TRBV10-3 with TRBJ1-5, with no clear D. The CDR3 is made up of 12 amino acids. The germline CDR1 and CDR2 sequences are ENHRY and SYGVKD. V dropped 3 bases and J dropped 8 bases, with 8 bases sitting between them. The CDR3 DNA follows: TGTGCCATCAGTGAACCGAGGGAGCCCCAGCATTTT. Protein product: CAISEPREPQHF.

This clone was detected a few times. This chain's CDR3 is CASSTPYEQYF. CDR3 DNA: TGTGCCAGCAGTACCCCCTACGAGCAGTACTTC. The rearrangement joins TRBV27 to TRBJ2-7; D unclear. With 5 bases removed from V and 2 bases from J, the gap between germline ends came to 4 bases. The CDR3 consists of 11 residues. Looked up from germline, CDR1 is MNHEY and CDR2 is SMNVEV (reference sequence).